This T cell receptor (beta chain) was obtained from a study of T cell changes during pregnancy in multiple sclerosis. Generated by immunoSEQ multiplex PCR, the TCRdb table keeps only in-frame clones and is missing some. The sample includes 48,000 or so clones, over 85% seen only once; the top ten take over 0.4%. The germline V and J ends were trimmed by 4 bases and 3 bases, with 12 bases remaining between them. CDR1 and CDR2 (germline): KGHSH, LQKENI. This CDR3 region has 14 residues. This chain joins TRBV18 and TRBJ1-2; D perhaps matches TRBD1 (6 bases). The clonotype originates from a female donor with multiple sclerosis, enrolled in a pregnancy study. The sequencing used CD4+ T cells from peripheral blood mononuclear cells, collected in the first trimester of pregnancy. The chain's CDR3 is CASSRLQGYYGYTF. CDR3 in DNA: TGTGCCAGCTCACGGTTACAGGGATACTATGGCTACACCTTC.